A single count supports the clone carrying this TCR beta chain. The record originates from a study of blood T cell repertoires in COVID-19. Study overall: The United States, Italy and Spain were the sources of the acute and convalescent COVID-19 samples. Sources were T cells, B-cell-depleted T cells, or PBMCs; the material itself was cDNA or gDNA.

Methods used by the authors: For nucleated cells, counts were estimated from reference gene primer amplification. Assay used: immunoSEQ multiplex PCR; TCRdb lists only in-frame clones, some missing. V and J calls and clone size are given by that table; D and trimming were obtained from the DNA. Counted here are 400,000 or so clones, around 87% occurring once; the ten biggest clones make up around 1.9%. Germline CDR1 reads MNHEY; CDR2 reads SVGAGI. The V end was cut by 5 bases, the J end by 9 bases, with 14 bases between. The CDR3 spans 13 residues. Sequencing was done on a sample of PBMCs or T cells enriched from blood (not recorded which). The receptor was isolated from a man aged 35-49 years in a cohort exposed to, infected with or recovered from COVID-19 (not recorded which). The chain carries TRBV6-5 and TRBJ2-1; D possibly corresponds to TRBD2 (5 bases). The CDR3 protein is CASSRLSGIEQFF. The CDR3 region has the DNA TGTGCCAGCAGTAGGTTAAGCGGCATTGAGCAGTTCTTC.